These 31 T cell receptor beta chains were all obtained from the same sample, sequenced in a study of shared clonotypes between healthy human individuals. TCRdb's copy holds only in-frame clones and misses some; the assay was immunoSEQ multiplex PCR. The data show approximately 2,200,000 clones, roughly 91% seen once. CD45RO-negative CD8 cells positively selected for CCR7 made up the naive population, which excluded terminally differentiated effector memory CD45RA+ cells. Sequencing was done on a sample of naive CD8+ T cells from PBMCs. These receptors all stem from a man in his late teens or twenties in good health. Some clones in this sample may be carry-over from other donors' samples.

V usage is TRBV10-3 and J usage is TRBJ2-1; D is unresolved. This CDR3 region has 12 residues. V gave up 4 bases and J gave up 4 bases, with 5 bases separating them. The germline gives CDR1 ENHRY, CDR2 SYGVKD. The CDR3 DNA reads as TGTGCCATCAGTGTGGATTACAATGAGCAGTTCTTC. Its protein product is CAISVDYNEQFF.

Only a few counts were recorded for this clone. The same CDR3 can be traced to other DNA sequences in this sample. The chain carries TRBV28 and TRBJ1-5; a possible D gene is TRBD1 (6 bases). V was cut by 4 bases and J by 6 bases, with 13 bases left in between. The CDR3 spans 14 residues. CDR1 and CDR2 from the germline V gene are MDHEN and SYDVKM. CDR3 nucleotides: TGTGCCAGCAGTTCACAGGGCCGGGGTCAGCCCCAGCATTTT. It is translated as CASSSQGRGQPQHF.

The genes are TRBV6-6 and TRBJ1-1; D remains ambiguous. There are 15 residues in the CDR3. CDR1 MNHNY and CDR2 SVGAGI come from the germline V gene (reference sequence). Trimming removed 2 bases at V and 1 base at J, with 11 bases between. CDR3 amino acids: CASSYPIPPNTEAFF. CDR3 coding DNA: TGTGCCAGCAGTTACCCGATTCCACCGAACACTGAAGCTTTCTTT.

This sequence joins TRBV7-9 and TRBJ2-1; 7 bases match TRBD2. V was pared by 3 bases and J by 5 bases, with 4 bases of the junction left unmatched. The CDR3 consists of 14 residues. Per the germline V gene, CDR1 is SEHNR and CDR2 is FQNEAQ (reference sequence). CDR3 protein: CASSFGGINNEQFF. The CDR3 DNA sequence: TGTGCCAGCAGCTTCGGGGGGATTAACAATGAGCAGTTCTTC.

Turning to this clone: Other nucleotide sequences in the sample specify the same CDR3. The chain recombines TRBV28 with TRBJ1-1, with 7 bases fitting TRBD1. With 3 bases clipped from V and 0 bases from J, the junction kept 4 bases outside the gene matches. In germline, CDR1 is MDHEN, CDR2 SYDVKM. The CDR3 has 15 residues. DNA for the CDR3: TGTGCCAGCAGTTTGAGGGGGCTCATGAACACTGAAGCTTTCTTT. Translation: CASSLRGLMNTEAFF.

With respect to this clone: Other DNA sequences in this sample translate to the same CDR3. The chain employs TRBV27 and TRBJ1-1; D gene uncertain. Germline CDR1 MNHEY, CDR2 SMNVEV (reference sequence). V was cut by 4 bases and J by 0 bases, with 9 bases left in between. This CDR3 has 14 residues. The CDR3 coding sequence is TGTGCCAGCAGTTGGGGAGTTATGAACACTGAAGCTTTCTTT. As protein: CASSWGVMNTEAFF.

This sequence joins TRBV2 and TRBJ1-5; 7 bases match TRBD1. Germline CDR1 is SNHLY and CDR2 is FYNNEI. V was pared by 6 bases and J by 3 bases, with 5 bases of the junction left unmatched. CDR3 length equals 14 residues. The CDR3 coding sequence is TGTGCCAGCAGGGAAACAGGGGCCAATCAGCCCCAGCATTTT. It is translated as CASRETGANQPQHF. Full variable domain (missing parts from reference TRBV2 and TRBJ1-5): EPEVTQTPSHQVTQMGQEVILRCVPISNHLYFYWYRQILGQKVEFLVSFYNNEISEKSEIFDDQFSVERPDGSNFTLKIRSTKLEDSAMYFCASRETGANQPQHFGDGTRLSIL.

The rearrangement uses TRBV10-3 and TRBJ2-7, with D possibly matching TRBD1 (6 bases). Germline V lookup: CDR1 ENHRY, CDR2 SYGVKD. This CDR3 region has 14 residues. Trimming pared 2 bases from V and 6 bases from J, leaving 14 bases between. The CDR3 DNA follows: TGTGCCATCAGTGAGCCAGGGGCCCCCTTCGAGCAGTACTTC. This translates into CAISEPGAPFEQYF.

The chain links TRBV2 to TRBJ2-2; TRBD2 is a possible D gene (6 bases). There are 13 residues in the CDR3. V shed 6 bases and J shed 6 bases, with 11 bases lying between them. CDR1 and CDR2 (germline): SNHLY, FYNNEI. The DNA of the CDR3 is TGTGCCAGCAGGGGGGACTCCTCCGGGGAGCTGTTTTTT. The encoded protein is CASRGDSSGELFF.

The rearrangement links TRBV30 to TRBJ2-1; D remains ambiguous. Looked up from germline, CDR1 is GTSNPN and CDR2 is SVGIG (reference sequence). The CDR3 spans 15 residues. Trimming took 2 bases from V and 5 from J, leaving 16 bases between them. CDR3 residues: CAWSPDPAINNEQFF. CDR3 coding DNA: TGTGCCTGGAGTCCCGATCCCGCTATTAACAATGAGCAGTTCTTC.

Concerning this clone: Distinct nucleotide sequences in the sample also encode this CDR3. This chain uses TRBV7-9 with TRBJ1-1; D gene uncertain. The CDR3 has 13 amino acids. The germline V gene has CDR1 SEHNR and CDR2 FQNEAQ (reference sequence). Trimming pared 1 base from V and 0 bases from J, leaving 3 bases between. CDR3 residues: CASSLVLNTEAFF. The CDR3 DNA is TGTGCCAGCAGCTTAGTACTGAACACTGAAGCTTTCTTT.

The chain joins TRBV19 to TRBJ2-3; no clear D gene. Germline-derived CDR1 and CDR2 are LNHDA and SQIVND (reference sequence). V was trimmed by 3 bases and J by 5 bases, leaving 9 bases between them. There are 13 residues in the CDR3. CDR3 residues: CASSMVRGDTQYF. CDR3 nucleotides: TGTGCCAGTAGTATGGTAAGAGGAGATACGCAGTATTTT.

The chain joins TRBV5-1 to TRBJ2-1; D uncertain. Germline loops: CDR1 SGHRS, CDR2 YFSETQ. The CDR3 spans 13 residues. V lost 1 base and J 5 bases, leaving 7 bases between the germline ends. The CDR3 protein is CASSLYGNNEQFF. The CDR3 DNA reads as TGCGCCAGCAGCTTGTATGGGAACAATGAGCAGTTCTTC.

This sequence joins TRBV7-9 and TRBJ2-5; 11 nucleotides align to TRBD2. V shed 3 bases and J 4 bases; nucleotides not matched to a gene: 7. Germline-derived CDR1 and CDR2 are SEHNR and FQNEAQ (reference sequence). The CDR3 loop spans 16 amino acids. The CDR3 sequence: CASSFLAGGRRETQYF. The CDR3 bases are TGTGCCAGCAGCTTTCTAGCGGGGGGTCGACGAGAGACCCAGTACTTC.

The CDR3 nucleotides are TGTGCCACCAGCAGGCTCCCAAGAGAGAGTAATCAGCCCCAGCATTTT. Its translation is CATSRLPRESNQPQHF. The chain is built from TRBV15 and TRBJ1-5; D unresolved. The CDR3 loop spans 16 amino acids. CDR1 LNHNV and CDR2 YYDKDF come from the germline V gene (reference sequence). Trimming shortened V by 3 bases and J by 4 bases, and 16 bases separated the two germline ends.

The chain joins TRBV27 to TRBJ2-7, with D hard to call. Trimming cost V 8 bases and J 3 bases, with 20 bases left between them. Germline V CDR1 and CDR2: MNHEY, SMNVEV (reference sequence). CDR3 length: 15 amino acids. This chain's CDR3 is CASSDSGLLFYEQYF. The DNA of the CDR3 is TGTGCCAGCTCCGACTCGGGCTTGCTGTTCTACGAGCAGTACTTC.

With regard to this clone: Other DNA sequences within the sample encode an identical CDR3. The genes are TRBV9 and TRBJ2-1, with D maybe TRBD2 (6 bases). The V gene's germline CDR1 is SGDLS and CDR2 YYNGEE. Trimming pared 2 bases from V and 10 bases from J, leaving 13 bases between. The CDR3 contains 13 residues. The CDR3 sequence: CASSVGGLGEQFF. For the CDR3, the DNA is TGTGCCAGCAGCGTCGGGGGACTGGGGGAGCAGTTCTTC.

The genes are TRBV4-3 and TRBJ2-1; 7 bases line up with TRBD2. V gave up 3 bases and J gave up 8 bases; unmatched junction bases: 16. Germline V gene sequence: CDR1 LGHNA, CDR2 YSLEER. The CDR3 covers 17 residues. The DNA for the CDR3 is TGCGCCAGCAGCCATCCGCGCGAAGGATCTAGCGGTGATGAGCAGTTCTTC. It codes for CASSHPREGSSGDEQFF.

The V and J genes are TRBV29-1 and TRBJ2-1, with 9 bases lining up with TRBD2. Germline values: CDR1 SQVTM, CDR2 ANQGSEA. The CDR3 runs 16 residues. Unmatched junction bases numbered 11, after V lost 0 bases and J lost 8 bases. CDR3 protein: CSVEDPSSGNRHEQFF. The CDR3 DNA reads TGCAGCGTTGAAGACCCCTCTAGCGGGAATCGTCATGAGCAGTTCTTC.

The chain uses TRBV28 and TRBJ2-2; the match to TRBD1 covers 10 bases. Unmatched junction bases numbered 14, after V lost 8 bases and J lost 2 bases. The CDR3 extends over 18 amino acids. CDR1 and CDR2 from the germline V gene are MDHEN and SYDVKM. CDR3 protein: CASLTRTGGRANTGELFF. DNA for the CDR3: TGTGCCAGCCTTACACGGACAGGGGGTAGGGCAAACACCGGGGAGCTGTTTTTT.

The chain links TRBV19 to TRBJ1-5; tentatively, D is TRBD1 (6 bases). CDR1 and CDR2 from the germline V gene are LNHDA and SQIVND (reference sequence). Trimming left V 1 base short and J 3 bases short, with 10 bases between. The CDR3 sequence is 15 residues long. CDR3 amino acids: CASSIVAGVNQPQHF. The DNA of the CDR3 is TGTGCCAGTAGTATAGTGGCAGGGGTCAATCAGCCCCAGCATTTT.

The rearrangement links TRBV27 to TRBJ1-5; 11 bases are shared with TRBD1. Looked up from germline, CDR1 is MNHEY and CDR2 is SMNVEV (reference sequence). Trimming cost V 0 bases and J 6 bases; bases outside gene matches: 7. CDR3 length: 17 residues. This CDR3 reads CASSLSLGQGATQPQHF. The CDR3 DNA is TGTGCCAGCAGTTTATCTCTCGGACAGGGGGCGACTCAGCCCCAGCATTTT.

This clone was recorded only once. V usage is TRBV18 and J usage is TRBJ2-7, with 7 bases aligning to TRBD1. Per germline, CDR1 KGHSH and CDR2 LQKENI. This CDR3 is 16 amino acids long. Trimming cost V 6 bases and J 0 bases; bases outside gene matches: 11. CDR3 residues: CASSGSPGTDSYEQYF. The CDR3 nucleotides are TGTGCCAGCTCGGGGTCCCCAGGGACAGACTCCTACGAGCAGTACTTC.

The genes are TRBV28 and TRBJ2-3; 11 bases fit TRBD2. The V segment lost 8 bases and the J segment 3 bases; nucleotides outside the gene matches: 10. Germline V gene data show CDR1 as MDHEN and CDR2 as SYDVKM. The CDR3 runs to 16 residues. CDR3 protein: CASQRLAGYLTDTQYF. The CDR3 nucleotides are TGTGCCAGCCAGAGACTAGCGGGGTATCTGACAGATACGCAGTATTTT.

As to this clone: Other DNA sequences in the same sample also yield this CDR3. The chain is built from TRBV11-2 and TRBJ1-1; D unclear. Between the trimmed V and J ends, which lost 1 base and 1 base, there was a span of 4 bases. The CDR3 extends over 13 amino acids. Germline V gene lookup returns CDR1 SGHAT and CDR2 FQNNGV. CDR3 region: CASSLASNTEAFF. The CDR3 nucleotides are TGTGCCAGCAGCTTAGCCTCGAACACTGAAGCTTTCTTT.

In this sample, this clone turned up a few times. The chain employs TRBV28 and TRBJ1-5, with 8 nucleotides matching TRBD1. J was trimmed by 11 bases and V by 3 bases; bases with no gene match: 6. Germline V gives CDR1 MDHEN, CDR2 SYDVKM. The CDR3 is made up of 13 amino acids. DNA of the CDR3: TGTGCCAGCAGTTTGACAGGGGTAGAAGCCCAGCATTTT. It specifies CASSLTGVEAQHF.

The CDR3 loop reads CASSLVSEPPGETQYF. CDR3 DNA: TGTGCCAGCAGCTTAGTTTCGGAGCCGCCCGGGGAGACCCAGTACTTC. V and J are TRBV7-9 and TRBJ2-5; the D is unclear. V gave up 1 base and J gave up 5 bases, with 17 bases separating them. Per germline, CDR1 SEHNR and CDR2 FQNEAQ (reference sequence). The CDR3 spans 16 residues.

V gene TRBV6-5 combines with J gene TRBJ2-1; 8 nucleotides match TRBD2. The CDR3 has 15 residues. The trim removed 0 bases at V and 9 bases at J, leaving 7 bases unmatched. Germline-derived CDR1 and CDR2 are MNHEY and SVGAGI. Here the CDR3 reads CASSYSISGGGEQFF. In DNA form, the CDR3 reads TGTGCCAGCAGTTACTCCATCAGCGGGGGTGGTGAGCAGTTCTTC.

This clone has only one observation. The rearrangement joins TRBV2 to TRBJ1-2, with 7 nucleotides matching TRBD1. The CDR3 is 13 amino acids. The junction had 6 bases not matched to a gene; V was cut back by 7 bases and J by 4 bases. CDR1 SNHLY and CDR2 FYNNEI come from the germline V gene. The DNA of the CDR3 is TGTGCCAGCACTGACAGGGTTCGCTATGGCTACACCTTC. It translates to CASTDRVRYGYTF.

The rearrangement joins TRBV7-9 to TRBJ1-2; D gene ambiguous. Germline loops: CDR1 SEHNR, CDR2 FQNEAQ (reference sequence). The CDR3 extends over 14 amino acids. With 1 base removed from V and 5 bases from J, the gap between germline ends came to 11 bases. The CDR3 nucleotides read TGTGCCAGCAGCTTAGGGTCTTTGGAGTATGGCTACACCTTC. Translating it yields CASSLGSLEYGYTF.

V is TRBV10-3 and J is TRBJ2-7; TRBD1 matches 11 bases. Trimming cost V 8 bases and J 3 bases; bases outside gene matches: 3. Germline CDR1 ENHRY, CDR2 SYGVKD. This CDR3 contains 13 residues. CDR3 amino acids: CAIGDRGIYEQYF. The CDR3 coding sequence is TGTGCCATCGGGGACAGGGGGATCTACGAGCAGTACTTC.